This record looks at one T cell receptor beta chain sequence and its context. Its target is not known. Amplification used 60 Vbeta primers and 13 Jbeta primers. Profiling relied on immunoSEQ multiplex PCR, and the TCRdb table lists in-frame clones only, not all of them. The repertoire holds roughly 70,000 clones, with roughly 65% as singletons. This entry comes from a study of cytomegalovirus exposure and HLA in healthy donors. Study-wide context: Sequencing of around 200 million T cells in an earlier analysis found more than 100 million unique TCR beta sequences.

Study findings and constraints: Association with HLA alleles at 0.05 false discovery rate was found for 15,000 to 20,000 TCR beta sequences in a later analysis. Earlier analysis found most TCR beta V segments productive about 87% or about 30% of the time.

The sequenced sample was PBMCs. The receptor's source is a male donor in good health and CMV-seropositive.

The CDR3: CASSYSGGREDGYTF. For the CDR3, the DNA is TGTGCCAGCAGTTACTCGGGGGGGAGGGAAGATGGCTACACCTTC. This sequence joins TRBV6-5 and TRBJ1-2; the D gene is possibly TRBD1 (5 bases). Germline V gene sequence: CDR1 MNHEY, CDR2 SVGAGI. CDR3 size: 15 residues. Trimming pared 0 bases from V and 6 bases from J, leaving 14 bases between.